The rows below give T cell receptor beta chains drawn from one sample of a study of T cell responses to AZD1222 COVID-19 vaccine. Assay used: immunoSEQ multiplex PCR; TCRdb lists only in-frame clones, some missing. The table has tens of thousands of clones, about 90% seen once; the top ten hold over 15%. Sequenced material: peripheral blood, taken on day 0 of AZD1222 vaccination. The receptor set was obtained from an adult in good health. CDR3s include the opening cysteine and the closing phenylalanine or tryptophan. A D gene is named only where the DNA matches it firmly. Where a row states a size, it is once, few, many or the class of an expanded clone; other rows omit it.

.	TRBV6-5	TRBJ2-1	once	TGTGCCAGCAGTTACTCGTTTCCGGGAGTCAACAATGAGCAGTTCTTC	CASSYSFPGVNNEQFF
.	TRBV29-1	TRBJ2-3	.	TGCAGCGTCGAGAACCTGGGTGGCACAGATACGCAGTATTTT	CSVENLGGTDTQYF
TRBD2	TRBV7-9	TRBJ2-5	many	TGTGCCAGCCATGGGGGACTAGCGCTTCAAGAGACCCAGTACTTC	CASHGGLALQETQYF
TRBD2	TRBV9	TRBJ2-1	.	TGTGCCAGCAGCGTAGGAGGGGACAGCGGGAGGGCCCTCAATGAGCAGTTCTTC	CASSVGGDSGRALNEQFF
.	TRBV4-3	TRBJ2-1	once	TGCGCCAGCAGCCAAGCCTTAGATGAGTACAATGAGCAGTTCTTC	CASSQALDEYNEQFF
TRBD2	TRBV4-3	TRBJ2-1	.	TGCGCCAGCAGCCAAGATCACCTGCCCAGCGGGAGATCGTATGAGCAGTTCTTC	CASSQDHLPSGRSYEQFF
.	TRBV4-1	TRBJ1-2	.	TGCGCCAGCAGCCAAGACCCCCCAGAGGGCCCGACTTATGGCTACACCTTC	CASSQDPPEGPTYGYTF
.	TRBV29-1	TRBJ2-7	once	TGCAGCGTTGAGGGGCCAGAAGGCTACGAGCAGTACTTC	CSVEGPEGYEQYF
.	TRBV18	TRBJ2-3	once	TGTGCCAGCTCAAGTAGCCGCGATACGCAGTATTTT	CASSSSRDTQYF
TRBD2	TRBV5-1	TRBJ2-1	.	TGCGCCAGCAGCAACCAGGGACTAGCGGGAGTCGGTGAGCAGTTCTTC	CASSNQGLAGVGEQFF
.	TRBV28	TRBJ1-1	few	TGTGCCAGCAGTCAAGGGACTGAAGAAGCTTTCTTT	CASSQGTEEAFF
.	TRBV6-5	TRBJ2-5	.	TGTGCCAGCAGTTATATAGCAGGCCGCCGAGAGACCCAGTACTTC	CASSYIAGRRETQYF
.	TRBV18	TRBJ1-4	.	TGTGCCAGCTCACCTGAGGACAGCCCAACTAATGAAAAACTGTTTTTT	CASSPEDSPTNEKLFF
.	TRBV5-8	TRBJ2-5	.	TGTGCCAGCAGCTTCCAACTTCAAGAGACCCAGTACTTC	CASSFQLQETQYF
.	TRBV30	TRBJ1-1	.	TGTGCCAGATGGGACATCGGATCCACTGAAGCTTTCTTT	CARWDIGSTEAFF
TRBD1	TRBV2	TRBJ1-6	once	TGTGCCAGCAGTGAAGTTGACAGGGGGTCTCATAATTCACCCCTCCACTTT	CASSEVDRGSHNSPLHF
TRBD1	TRBV5-3	TRBJ2-1	.	TGTGCCAGAAGCTTGAGGGCCGCGCGACAGGGGGAAAATGAGCAGTTCTTC	CARSLRAARQGENEQFF
.	TRBV7-9	TRBJ2-1	.	TGTGCCAGCAGCCGCGCCGCTGGAGTAAATGAGCAGTTCTTC	CASSRAAGVNEQFF
.	TRBV5-1	TRBJ2-7	.	TGCGCCAGCAGGGAGGGGGCTACTTACGAGCAGTACTTC	CASREGATYEQYF
.	TRBV5-1	TRBJ1-6	.	TGCGCCAGCAGTCCAACCACGGGTTCACCCCTCCACTTT	CASSPTTGSPLHF
.	TRBV28	TRBJ1-1	.	TGTGCCAGCGGGGTCCAACCAGGGGTAACTGAAGCTTTCTTT	CASGVQPGVTEAFF
.	TRBV20-1	TRBJ2-1	.	TGCAGTGCTAGTGACAGAAATCACTACAATGAGCAGTTCTTC	CSASDRNHYNEQFF
TRBD1	TRBV3-1/TRBV3-2	TRBJ1-1	once	TGTGCCAGCAGCTCCAGACAGGGTGAAGCTTTCTTT	CASSSRQGEAFF
.	TRBV6-1	TRBJ2-7	.	TGTGCCAGCACCCTACTAGGGGCAAGTTACGAGCAGTACTTC	CASTLLGASYEQYF
TRBD1	TRBV7-8	TRBJ1-1	.	TGTGCCAGCAGCTTATCTGACAGGGGCGTAAACACTGAAGCTTTCTTT	CASSLSDRGVNTEAFF
.	TRBV18	TRBJ2-1	.	TGTGCCAGCTCACCTGATCGGAGTGAGCAGTTCTTC	CASSPDRSEQFF
.	TRBV6-1	TRBJ2-7	once	TGTGCCAGCAGTGAAGCGGGACCGATATACGAGCAGTACTTC	CASSEAGPIYEQYF
TRBD1	TRBV7-2	TRBJ2-3	.	TGTGCCAGCAGCTTAGACAGGGGTGGCACAGATACGCAGTATTTT	CASSLDRGGTDTQYF
.	TRBV3-1/TRBV3-2	TRBJ2-5	.	TGTGCCAGCAGCCACCGAGGGAGAGAGACCCAGTACTTC	CASSHRGRETQYF
.	TRBV19	TRBJ2-1	.	TGTGCCAGTAGTACAGACACCTCCTCCTACAATGAGCAGTTCTTC	CASSTDTSSYNEQFF
TRBD1	TRBV28	TRBJ1-2	.	TGTGCCAGCAGTTCACCGACCGGGACAGGGGTCCACTATGGCTACACCTTC	CASSSPTGTGVHYGYTF
.	TRBV7-9	TRBJ2-2	.	TGTGCCAGCAGCTCGCCACGGAGAGGGGGAGCAGCGAACACCGGGGAGCTGTTTTTT	CASSSPRRGGAANTGELFF
TRBD1	TRBV7-9	TRBJ1-1	.	TGTGCCAGCAGCCCCTTGGGAGGGGGCGGGAACACTGAAGCTTTCTTT	CASSPLGGGGNTEAFF
TRBD1	TRBV6-5	TRBJ1-2	.	TGTGCCAGCAGTTCCTGGACAGGGGCAAATGTTGGCTACACCTTC	CASSSWTGANVGYTF
TRBD2	TRBV27	TRBJ2-1	.	TGTGCCAGCAGTTTCCTCACTAGCGGGAACACAGGCTCCTACAATGAGCAGTTCTTC	CASSFLTSGNTGSYNEQFF